The 17 T cell receptor beta chains below all came from one sample that was sequenced in a study of blood T cell repertoires in COVID-19. Generated by immunoSEQ multiplex PCR, the TCRdb table keeps only in-frame clones and is missing some. There are around 70,000 clones in the sample; under 95% occur only once, and just over 9% lies in the top ten. Sequencing used peripheral blood. The source is a human donor in a cohort sampled during active COVID-19.

The chain joins TRBV25-1 to TRBJ2-7; a weak D match, TRBD1 (6 bases). Germline V gene lookup returns CDR1 MGHDK and CDR2 SYGVNS. The length of the CDR3 is 15 residues. V shed 2 bases and J shed 4 bases, with 15 bases lying between them. The CDR3 region has the DNA TGTGCCAGCAGTGAAAAGATCGGCAGGGGATACGAGCAGTACTTC. This translates into CASSEKIGRGYEQYF.

J is TRBJ2-3 and V is TRBV29-1, with 9 nucleotides matching TRBD2. Trimming removed 4 bases from V and 3 bases from J; junction bases left unmatched: 8. The CDR3 runs 15 residues. Germline CDR1 SQVTM, CDR2 ANQGSEA. DNA for the CDR3: TGCAGCGTTGGACTTAGCGGGAGAGGTACAGATACGCAGTATTTT. This encodes CSVGLSGRGTDTQYF.

This clone has only one observation. The chain recombines TRBV4-2 with TRBJ1-2, with a tentative D call TRBD1 (5 bases). Trimming stripped 0 bases from V and 8 bases from J, with 16 bases between. The CDR3 is 15 residues long. Germline CDR1 LGHNA, CDR2 YNFKEQ. CDR3 region: CASSQEGIGGGGYTF. Written as DNA, the CDR3 is TGTGCCAGCAGCCAAGAAGGAATCGGGGGAGGCGGCTACACCTTC.

V gene TRBV7-2 combines with J gene TRBJ2-7; 9 bases fit TRBD1. V shed 0 bases and J 6 bases; nucleotides not matched to a gene: 0. Germline V gene data show CDR1 as SGHTA and CDR2 as FQGNSA. CDR3 length: 13 residues. CDR3 loop: CASSLATGGEQYF. Here the CDR3 DNA reads TGTGCCAGCAGCTTAGCGACAGGGGGCGAGCAGTACTTC.

This chain joins TRBV29-1 and TRBJ2-1; 11 bases match TRBD2. With V trimmed by 2 bases and J by 6 bases, 3 bases remained unmatched. CDR3 length: 14 residues. Germline V gene sequence: CDR1 SQVTM, CDR2 ANQGSEA. The CDR3 nucleotides read TGCAGCGTTGAACTAGCGGGAGGAGGCAATGAGCAGTTCTTC. It codes for CSVELAGGGNEQFF.

In this sample, this clone turned up a few times. J is TRBJ1-1 and V is TRBV9, with 9 bases fitting TRBD1. The V gene end was trimmed by 0 bases and the J gene end by 6 bases; junction bases not matched to a gene: 12. Germline V lookup: CDR1 SGDLS, CDR2 YYNGEE. The CDR3 has 17 amino acids. DNA of the CDR3: TGTGCCAGCAGCGTAGGGGGACAGGGCGGGCAGGACGCTGAAGCTTTCTTT. Its translation is CASSVGGQGGQDAEAFF. The full variable domain, its missing parts supplied by reference TRBV9 and TRBJ1-1, is DSGVTQTPKHLITATGQRVTLRCSPRSGDLSVYWYQQSLDQGLQFLIQYYNGEERAKGNILERFSAQQFPDLHSELNLSSLELGDSALYFCASSVGGQGGQDAEAFFGQGTRLTVV.

The chain links TRBV4-1 to TRBJ2-7; 10 nucleotides match TRBD2. Per germline, CDR1 MGHRA and CDR2 YSYEKL. Trimming removed 2 bases from V and 6 bases from J; junction bases left unmatched: 1. The CDR3 runs to 13 residues. The CDR3 sequence: CASSQLAGVEQYF. As DNA, the CDR3 is TGCGCCAGCAGCCAACTAGCGGGAGTCGAGCAGTACTTC.

The chain links TRBV5-1 to TRBJ2-2; D is unclear. Germline CDR1 and CDR2: SGHRS and YFSETQ. Trimming shortened V by 3 bases and J by 2 bases, and 8 bases separated the two germline ends. The CDR3 is made up of 14 amino acids. In DNA, the CDR3 is TGCGCCAGCAGCTCCCAGGCTAACACCGGGGAGCTGTTTTTT. It specifies CASSSQANTGELFF.

The rearrangement uses TRBV4-3 and TRBJ2-5, with TRBD2 as a possible D gene (5 bases). The germline gives CDR1 LGHNA, CDR2 YSLEER. With 0 bases removed from V and 4 bases from J, the gap between germline ends came to 6 bases. The length of the CDR3 is 13 residues. The DNA for the CDR3 is TGCGCCAGCAGCCAAGATCTAGCAGAGACCCAGTACTTC. Translating it yields CASSQDLAETQYF.

This chain links TRBV7-2 with TRBJ2-5; TRBD1 matches at 11 bases. V was clipped by 5 bases and J by 2 bases; unmatched bases: 10. The CDR3 contains 17 residues. Germline V gene sequence: CDR1 SGHTA, CDR2 FQGNSA. CDR3 in amino acids: CASSPFPGTGGQETQYF. The DNA for the CDR3 is TGTGCCAGCAGCCCTTTCCCCGGGACAGGGGGACAAGAGACCCAGTACTTC. The whole variable domain, remainder taken from reference TRBV7-2 and TRBJ2-5, is GAGVSQSPSNKVTEKGKDVELRCDPISGHTALYWYRQSLGQGLEFLIYFQGNSAPDKSGLPSDRFSAERTGGSVSTLTIQRTQQEDSAVYLCASSPFPGTGGQETQYFGPGTRLLVL.

The chain couples TRBV27 to TRBJ2-7, with D maybe TRBD1 (5 bases). The germline gives CDR1 MNHEY, CDR2 SMNVEV (reference sequence). This CDR3 is 14 amino acids long. V dropped 7 bases and J dropped 6 bases, with 19 bases sitting between them. The CDR3, as DNA: TGTGCCAGCACCCCTCGCGGCAGGGAAGGCGAGCAGTACTTC. Amino acids: CASTPRGREGEQYF.

The rearrangement links TRBV6-6 to TRBJ2-7, with TRBD2 matching over 9 bases. With 2 bases clipped from V and 5 bases from J, the junction kept 7 bases outside the gene matches. This CDR3 is built from 15 residues. Germline values: CDR1 MNHNY, CDR2 SVGAGI (reference sequence). The CDR3 sequence: CASSYRVAGVHEQYF. The CDR3 DNA reads TGTGCCAGCAGTTACAGGGTAGCGGGAGTGCACGAGCAGTACTTC.

The chain combines TRBV29-1 with TRBJ2-1, with 11 nucleotides matching TRBD2. Germline trimming cut 7 bases from V and 0 bases from J; bases unmatched to any gene: 2. The V gene's germline CDR1 is SQVTM and CDR2 ANQGSEA. The CDR3 loop spans 14 amino acids. This CDR3 is CSGGLAASYNEQFF. The CDR3 nucleotides read TGCAGCGGGGGACTAGCGGCCTCCTACAATGAGCAGTTCTTC.

The chain has TRBV30 and TRBJ2-7, with a tentative D call TRBD1 (5 bases). The V and J ends lost 7 bases and 2 bases respectively, with 12 bases between them. The CDR3 totals 12 residues. Germline CDR1 GTSNPN, CDR2 SVGIG (reference sequence). CDR3 sequence (DNA): TGTGCCTATGATCAGGGTCCCTACGAGCAGTACTTC. It encodes CAYDQGPYEQYF.

The chain employs TRBV5-8 and TRBJ1-2; 7 nucleotides line up with TRBD1. The CDR3 is 12 amino acids. Germline V CDR1 and CDR2: SGHTS, YDEGEE. The ends lost 4 bases at V and 8 bases at J; junction bases unmatched: 5. CDR3 nucleotides: TGTGCCAGCAGCAAGACAGGGAACGGCTACACCTTC. Residues: CASSKTGNGYTF.

The chain combines TRBV16 with TRBJ1-1; no reliable D call. The CDR3 is 13 residues long. In germline, CDR1 is KGHSY, CDR2 FQNENV. V lost 1 base to trimming and J lost 4 bases, with 7 bases between them. The CDR3 is CASSQLMRTEAFF. CDR3 nucleotide sequence: TGTGCCAGCAGCCAATTAATGCGCACTGAAGCTTTCTTT.

This chain connects TRBV1 to TRBJ2-5; the D call in the table, TRBD2, was not verified against the DNA. TRBV1 is a pseudogene segment. This CDR3 contains 15 residues. CDR3 nucleotides: TGCACCAGCAGCCAAGCACCTACTAGTGAAGAGACCCAGTACTTC. Translating gives CTSSQAPTSEETQYF.